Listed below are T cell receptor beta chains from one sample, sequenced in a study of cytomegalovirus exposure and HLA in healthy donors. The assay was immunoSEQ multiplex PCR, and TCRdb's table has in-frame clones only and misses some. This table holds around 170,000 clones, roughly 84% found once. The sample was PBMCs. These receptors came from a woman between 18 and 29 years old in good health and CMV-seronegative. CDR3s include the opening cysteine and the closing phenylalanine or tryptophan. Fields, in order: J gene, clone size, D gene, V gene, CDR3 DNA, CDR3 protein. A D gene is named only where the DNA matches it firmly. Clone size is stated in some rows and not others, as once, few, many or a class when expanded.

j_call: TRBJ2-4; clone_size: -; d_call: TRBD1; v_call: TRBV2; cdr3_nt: TGTGCCAGCACTATGGGACAGGGCGGATACATTCAGTACTTC; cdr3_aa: CASTMGQGGYIQYF
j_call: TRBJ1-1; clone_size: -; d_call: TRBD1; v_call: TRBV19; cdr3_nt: TGTGCCAGTAAGATTAGAGGGACAGCGAACACTGAAGCTTTCTTT; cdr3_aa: CASKIRGTANTEAFF
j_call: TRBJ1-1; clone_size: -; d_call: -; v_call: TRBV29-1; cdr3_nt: TGCAGCGTTGAACACAGACAGAACACTGAAGCTTTCTTT; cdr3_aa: CSVEHRQNTEAFF
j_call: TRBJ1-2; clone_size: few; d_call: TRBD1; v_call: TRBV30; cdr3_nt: TGTGCCTGGAGTCATCAAGCTAGGACAGGGCATGGCTACACCTTC; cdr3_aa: CAWSHQARTGHGYTF
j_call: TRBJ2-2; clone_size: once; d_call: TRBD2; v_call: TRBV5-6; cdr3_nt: TGTGCCAGCAGCTCGCGGACTAGCGGGCTCTGGGAGCTGTTTTTT; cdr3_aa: CASSSRTSGLWELFF
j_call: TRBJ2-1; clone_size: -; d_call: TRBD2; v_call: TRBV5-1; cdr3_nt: TGCGCCAGCAGCTTGGATGGACTAGCGGGGGGGCCGGGGTTCTTC; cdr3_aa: CASSLDGLAGGPGFF
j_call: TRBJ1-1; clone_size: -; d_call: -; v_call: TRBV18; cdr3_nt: TGTGCCAGCTCACTAGGAGACACTGAAGCTTTCTTT; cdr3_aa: CASSLGDTEAFF
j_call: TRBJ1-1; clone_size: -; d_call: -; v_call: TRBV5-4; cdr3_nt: TGTGCCAGCAGCCCACGAGGGAGTCGCACTGAAGCTTTCTTT; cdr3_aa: CASSPRGSRTEAFF
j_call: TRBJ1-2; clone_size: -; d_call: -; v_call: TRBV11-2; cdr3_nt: TGTGCCAGCAGCTTTAACAGGGTGGGCTATGGCTACACCTTC; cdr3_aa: CASSFNRVGYGYTF
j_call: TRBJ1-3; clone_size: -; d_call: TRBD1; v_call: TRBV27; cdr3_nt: TGTGCCAGCAGTCCCGACAGGGTCTCTGGAAACACCATATATTTT; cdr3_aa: CASSPDRVSGNTIYF
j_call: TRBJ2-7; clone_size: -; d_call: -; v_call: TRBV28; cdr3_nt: TGTGCCAGCACCCTGGGGGGGCAGTACTTC; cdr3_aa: CASTLGGQYF
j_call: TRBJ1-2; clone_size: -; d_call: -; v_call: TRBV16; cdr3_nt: TGTGCCAGCAGCCAATCACAGGAGACCTATGGCTACACCTTC; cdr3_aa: CASSQSQETYGYTF
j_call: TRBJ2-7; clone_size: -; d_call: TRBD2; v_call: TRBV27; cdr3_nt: TGTGCCAGCAGTTTCTGGACTAGCGGGGTCGAGCAGTACTTC; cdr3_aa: CASSFWTSGVEQYF
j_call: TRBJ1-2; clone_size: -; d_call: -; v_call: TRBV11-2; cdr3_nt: TGTGCCAGCAGCCCCCTGGCCAGGGGCAGCTATGGCTACACCTTC; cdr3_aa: CASSPLARGSYGYTF
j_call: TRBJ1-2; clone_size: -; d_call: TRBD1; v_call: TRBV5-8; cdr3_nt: TGTGCCAGCAGCTTATATCCTGGACAGGGGGGATATGGCTACACCTTC; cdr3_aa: CASSLYPGQGGYGYTF
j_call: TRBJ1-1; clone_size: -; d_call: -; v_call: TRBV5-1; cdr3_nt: TGCGCCAGCAGCTTGAGCGGTCGTGGGGGGGTCGCTGAAGCTTTCTTT; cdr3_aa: CASSLSGRGGVAEAFF
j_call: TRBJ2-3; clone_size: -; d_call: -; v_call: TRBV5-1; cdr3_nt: TGCGCCAGCAGCTTGGGCCAGGGGTCAGATACGCAGTATTTT; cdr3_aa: CASSLGQGSDTQYF
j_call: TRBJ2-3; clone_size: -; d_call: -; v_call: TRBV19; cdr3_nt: TGTGCCAGTAGTTTCGGACAGAATAGAGATACGCAGTATTTT; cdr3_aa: CASSFGQNRDTQYF
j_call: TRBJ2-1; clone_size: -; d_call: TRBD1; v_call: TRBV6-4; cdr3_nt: TGTGCCAGCAGTGTAGAGGACAGGGGCCACAATGAGCAGTTCTTC; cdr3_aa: CASSVEDRGHNEQFF
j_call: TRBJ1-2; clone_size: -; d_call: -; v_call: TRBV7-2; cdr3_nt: TGTGCCAGCAGCTTTGGGAGGGCGAACTATGGCTACACCTTC; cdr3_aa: CASSFGRANYGYTF
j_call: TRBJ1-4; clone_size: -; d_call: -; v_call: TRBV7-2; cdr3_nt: TGTGCCAGCAGTGTGACCCTAGGAGGGGCCAAGAATGAAAAACTGTTTTTT; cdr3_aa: CASSVTLGGAKNEKLFF
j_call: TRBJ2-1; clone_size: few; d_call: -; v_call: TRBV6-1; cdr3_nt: TGTGCCAGCAGCTCCGGCAAGGGGCGGAGGGGTGAGCAGTTCTTC; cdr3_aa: CASSSGKGRRGEQFF
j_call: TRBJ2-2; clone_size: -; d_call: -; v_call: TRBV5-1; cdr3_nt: TGCGCCAGCAGCTCTCTACAGGGCACCGGGGAGCTGTTTTTT; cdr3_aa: CASSSLQGTGELFF
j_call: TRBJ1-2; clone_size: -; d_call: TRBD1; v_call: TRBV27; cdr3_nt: TGTGCCAGCAGTTTATCAGGGGGCCGTGGCTACACCTTC; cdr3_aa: CASSLSGGRGYTF
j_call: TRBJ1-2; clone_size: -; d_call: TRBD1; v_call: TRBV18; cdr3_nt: TGTGCCAGCTCCCCGGGGACAGTATATGGCTACACCTTC; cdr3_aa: CASSPGTVYGYTF
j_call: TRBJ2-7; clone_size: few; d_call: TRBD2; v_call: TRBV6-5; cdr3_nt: TGTGCCAGCAGTTACTGGGGCGGGGGGTTCCCGGACGAGCAGTACTTC; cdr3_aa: CASSYWGGGFPDEQYF
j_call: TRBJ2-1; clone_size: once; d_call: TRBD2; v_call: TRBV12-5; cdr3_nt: TGTGCTAGTGGTTTGCAGGTAGCGGGGGGGTGGAATGAGCAGTTCTTC; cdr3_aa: CASGLQVAGGWNEQFF
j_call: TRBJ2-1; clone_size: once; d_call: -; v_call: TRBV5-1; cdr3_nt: TGCGCCAGCAGCTGGGGGGAATCCTACAATGAGCAGTTCTTC; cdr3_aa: CASSWGESYNEQFF
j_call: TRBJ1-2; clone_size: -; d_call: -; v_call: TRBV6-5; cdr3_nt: TGTGCCAGCAGTTACTCTGAGGAGACGTCCTATGGCTACACCTTC; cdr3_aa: CASSYSEETSYGYTF
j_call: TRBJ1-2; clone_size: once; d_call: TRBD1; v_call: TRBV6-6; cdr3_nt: TGTGCCAGCAGCCCCGGACAGGGGGGCTCTAACTATGGCTACACCTTC; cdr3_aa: CASSPGQGGSNYGYTF
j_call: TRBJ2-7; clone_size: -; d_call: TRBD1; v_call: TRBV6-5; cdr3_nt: TGTGCCAGCAGTATCGGACAGGGGGTCTACGAGCAGTACTTC; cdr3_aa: CASSIGQGVYEQYF
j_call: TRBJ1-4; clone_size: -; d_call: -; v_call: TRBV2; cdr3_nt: TGTGCCAGCAGTGAAACAGGGCTAACAAATGAAAAACTGTTTTTT; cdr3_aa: CASSETGLTNEKLFF
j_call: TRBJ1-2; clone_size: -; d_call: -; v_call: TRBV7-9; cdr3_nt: TGTGCCAGCAGCGCCTACCAGGGGACACAAGTCGGCTTC; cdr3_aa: CASSAYQGTQVGF
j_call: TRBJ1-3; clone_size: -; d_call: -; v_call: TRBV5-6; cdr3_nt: TGTGCCAGCAGCCCCCCGGGCTTGACTAACTCTGGAAACACCATATATTTT; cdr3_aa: CASSPPGLTNSGNTIYF
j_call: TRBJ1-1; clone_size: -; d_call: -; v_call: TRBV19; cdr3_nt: TGTGCCAGTAGTATAAGGGTTGACAGGACGAACACTGAAGCTTTCTTT; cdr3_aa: CASSIRVDRTNTEAFF
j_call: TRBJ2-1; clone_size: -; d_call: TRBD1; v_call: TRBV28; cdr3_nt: TGTGCCAGCAGTTGGGCAGGGGGCAGGAATGAGCAGTTCTTC; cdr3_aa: CASSWAGGRNEQFF
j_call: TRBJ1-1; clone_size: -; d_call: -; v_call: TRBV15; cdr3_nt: TGTGCCACCAGCCCCCGGCAGGGTATAACTGAAGCTTTCTTT; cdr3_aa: CATSPRQGITEAFF
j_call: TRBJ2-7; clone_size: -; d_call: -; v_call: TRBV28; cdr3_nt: TGTGCCAGCAGCTCCCGTAGGCAGGAGGTTGCTTACGAGCAGTACTTC; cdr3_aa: CASSSRRQEVAYEQYF
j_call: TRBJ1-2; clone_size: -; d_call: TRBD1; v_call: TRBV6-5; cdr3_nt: TGTGCCAGCAGTCGGGACAGCCTCTACTATGGCTACACCTTC; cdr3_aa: CASSRDSLYYGYTF
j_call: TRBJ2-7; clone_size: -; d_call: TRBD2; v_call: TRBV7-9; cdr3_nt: TGTGCCAGCAGCTCCGCCGGGGGGAGGCGAAACTACGAGCAGTACTTC; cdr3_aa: CASSSAGGRRNYEQYF
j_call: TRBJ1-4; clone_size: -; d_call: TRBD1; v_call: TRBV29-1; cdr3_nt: TGCAGCGCAAGAAACAGGGGGGGAAAACTGTTTTTT; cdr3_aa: CSARNRGGKLFF
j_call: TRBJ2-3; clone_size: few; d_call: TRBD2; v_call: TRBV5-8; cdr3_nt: TGTGCCAGCAGACAGACTAGCGGGGTTTTTACGCAGTATTTT; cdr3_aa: CASRQTSGVFTQYF
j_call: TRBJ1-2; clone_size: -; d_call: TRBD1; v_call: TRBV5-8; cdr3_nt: TGTGCCAGCAGCTCCCGGGACAGCACTCTCTATGGCTACACCTTC; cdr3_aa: CASSSRDSTLYGYTF
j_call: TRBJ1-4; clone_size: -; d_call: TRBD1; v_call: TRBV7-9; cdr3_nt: TGTGCCAGCAGCCCCGGACAGGGCGGTGAAAAACTGTTTTTT; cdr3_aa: CASSPGQGGEKLFF
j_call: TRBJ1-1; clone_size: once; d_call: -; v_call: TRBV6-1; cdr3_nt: TGTGCCAGCAGTGAAGCCCGGGGGACTGAAGCTTTCTTT; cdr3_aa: CASSEARGTEAFF
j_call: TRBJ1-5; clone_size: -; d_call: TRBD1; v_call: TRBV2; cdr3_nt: TGTGCCAGCAACAGACAGGGGGTATTCCAGCCCCAGCATTTT; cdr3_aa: CASNRQGVFQPQHF
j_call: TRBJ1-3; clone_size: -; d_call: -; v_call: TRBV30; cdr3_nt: TGTGCCTGGATGTCAGGCGTTGGAAACACCATATATTTT; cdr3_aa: CAWMSGVGNTIYF
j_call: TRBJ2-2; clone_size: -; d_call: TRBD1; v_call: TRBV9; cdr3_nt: TGTGCCAGCAGCGCGACAGGGGGTAACACCGGGGAGCTGTTTTTT; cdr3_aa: CASSATGGNTGELFF
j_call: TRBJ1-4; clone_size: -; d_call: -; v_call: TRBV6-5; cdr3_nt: TGTGCCAGCAGTTACCGGCAGGGATTGGGAGAAAAACTGTTTTTT; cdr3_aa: CASSYRQGLGEKLFF
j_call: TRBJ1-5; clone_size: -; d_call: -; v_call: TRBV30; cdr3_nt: TGTGCCTGGAGCGAGGACAGCCATAGCAATCAGCCCCAGCATTTT; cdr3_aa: CAWSEDSHSNQPQHF
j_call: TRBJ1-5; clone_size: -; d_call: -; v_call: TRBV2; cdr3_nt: TGTGCCAGCAGGGGCAGGACACGAGATCAGCCCCAGCATTTT; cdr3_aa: CASRGRTRDQPQHF
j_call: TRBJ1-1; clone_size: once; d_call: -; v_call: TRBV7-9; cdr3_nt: TGTTCCAGCAGCCCTAGGTGGCAGGGAAACACTGAAGCTTTCTTT; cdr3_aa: CSSSPRWQGNTEAFF